This passage covers 2 T cell receptor beta chains from one sample sequenced in a study of blood T cell repertoires in COVID-19. Sequenced by immunoSEQ multiplex PCR; TCRdb stores in-frame clones only, minus some. The table shows some 380,000 clones, with roughly 90% occurring only once. Material for sequencing was PBMCs or T cells enriched from blood (not recorded which). The receptor set was obtained from a woman between 35 and 50 years old with acute COVID-19.

The chain uses TRBV30 and TRBJ1-6, with D perhaps TRBD1 (5 bases). Trimming shortened V by 1 base and J by 6 bases, and 7 bases separated the two germline ends. Germline CDR1 and CDR2: GTSNPN and SVGIG (reference sequence). The length of the CDR3 is 13 residues. Written as DNA, the CDR3 is TGTGCCTGGAGTGGACAGCTTAATTCACCCCTCCACTTT. Translated: CAWSGQLNSPLHF.

The genes are TRBV24-1 and TRBJ2-3; TRBD1 aligns across 7 bases. CDR3 length: 16 amino acids. CDR1 is KGHDR and CDR2 is SFDVKD in the germline V gene. V was clipped by 1 base and J by 0 bases; unmatched bases: 3. This CDR3 is CATSDLQGSSTDTQYF. CDR3 bases: TGTGCCACCAGTGATTTACAGGGGTCTAGCACAGATACGCAGTATTTT.